Shown below are 25 T cell receptor beta chains from a single sample sequenced in a study of blood T cell repertoires in COVID-19 (dated by TCRdb to about 2020). The library was generated by the immunoSEQ multiplex PCR assay. The source is immuneACCESS, and TCRdb retained only in-frame sequences with V and J called. Part of the clones is not carried over; for the studies checked, unresolved V genes explain less than half of this, and the remainder is unexplained. This sample is represented by 300,000 or so clones; around 85% of them were singletons. The ten biggest clones cover less than 4.5% of the sample. Sample: peripheral blood. The receptors were gathered from a woman in her forties or fifties with active or convalescent COVID-19.

The V and J genes are TRBV19 and TRBJ1-2, with a weak D call TRBD1 (6 bases). Germline CDR1 and CDR2: LNHDA and SQIVND (reference sequence). V lost 11 bases and J 5 bases, leaving 18 bases between the germline ends. The CDR3 has 13 amino acids. CDR3 region: CAASQGLVYGYTF. CDR3 nucleotide sequence: TGTGCCGCGTCACAGGGCCTCGTATATGGCTACACCTTC.

The chain uses TRBV12-3 or TRBV12-4 and TRBJ1-2, with D possibly being TRBD1 (6 bases). The length of the CDR3 is 12 residues. The germline V and J ends were trimmed by 5 bases and 13 bases, with 17 bases remaining between them. The CDR3 loop reads CASSPGHSPSTF. The CDR3 DNA follows: TGTGCCAGCAGTCCGGGACATTCTCCCTCCACCTTC.

The rearrangement joins TRBV2 to TRBJ2-7; 7 bases are a match to TRBD1. Germline trimming cut 8 bases from V and 13 bases from J; bases unmatched to any gene: 17. Germline lookup yields CDR1 SNHLY and CDR2 FYNNEI. The CDR3 contains 13 residues. CDR3 sequence: CASSTGNPGVGYF. CDR3 DNA sequence: TGTGCCAGCTCGACAGGGAACCCAGGAGTCGGATACTTC. Drawing the rest from reference TRBV2 and TRBJ2-7, the complete variable domain is EPEVTQTPSHQVTQMGQEVILRCVPISNHLYFYWYRQILGQKVEFLVSFYNNEISEKSEIFDDQFSVERPDGSNFTLKIRSTKLEDSAMYFCASSTGNPGVGYFGPGTRLTVT.

This clone was seen a handful of times. V and J are TRBV10-3 and TRBJ2-1; 9 bases fit TRBD2. The CDR3 loop spans 15 amino acids. Trimming took 5 bases from V and 2 from J; bases not matched to a gene: 4. Germline CDR1 ENHRY, CDR2 SYGVKD. The CDR3 DNA follows: TGTGCCATCAGTTCTAGCGGGACGACCTACAATGAGCAGTTCTTC. Amino acids: CAISSSGTTYNEQFF.

The V and J genes are TRBV19 and TRBJ2-7, with 11 bases fitting TRBD2. The CDR3 is 15 residues long. The junction had 6 bases not matched to a gene; V was cut back by 5 bases and J by 3 bases. CDR1 LNHDA and CDR2 SQIVND come from the germline V gene (reference sequence). In nucleotides, the CDR3 is TGTGCCAGTAGTTTTGGACTAGCGGGTGGCTACGAGCAGTACTTC. It codes for CASSFGLAGGYEQYF. The full variable domain, completed using reference TRBV19 and TRBJ2-7, is DGGITQSPKYLFRKEGQNVTLSCEQNLNHDAMYWYRQDPGQGLRLIYYSQIVNDFQKGDIAEGYSVSREKKESFPLTVTSAQKNPTAFYLCASSFGLAGGYEQYFGPGTRLTVT.

The chain links TRBV4-1 to TRBJ2-7, with 7 nucleotides matching TRBD2. Per germline, CDR1 MGHRA and CDR2 YSYEKL. This CDR3 has 17 residues. V trimming: 1 base; J trimming: 6 bases; junction bases outside the gene matches: 15. The CDR3 loop reads CASSQVKAGVVASEQYF. In nucleotides, the CDR3 is TGCGCCAGCAGCCAAGTTAAGGCGGGAGTGGTTGCCAGCGAGCAGTACTTC.

This clone was observed once. This chain links TRBV6-1 with TRBJ2-4; D possibly corresponds to TRBD2 (6 bases). This CDR3 comprises 15 residues. V was cut by 3 bases and J by 6 bases, with 15 bases left in between. Germline CDR1 is MNHNS and CDR2 is SASEGT. The CDR3 loop is CASSDVGGARNIQYF. In nucleotides, the CDR3 is TGTGCCAGCAGTGACGTAGGAGGGGCTCGAAACATTCAGTACTTC.

The chain couples TRBV29-1 to TRBJ2-7; the D gene is possibly TRBD1 (7 bases). The CDR3 spans 13 residues. Germline V gene data show CDR1 as SQVTM and CDR2 as ANQGSEA. V was pared by 4 bases and J by 4 bases, with 14 bases between. The CDR3 DNA sequence: TGCAGCGTTGTTTGGGCAGGGGGGTACGAGCAGTACTTC. The encoded protein is CSVVWAGGYEQYF.

The rearrangement uses TRBV27 and TRBJ1-1, with D tentatively TRBD1 (5 bases). V lost 3 bases and J lost 4, with 12 bases in between. Germline V CDR1 and CDR2: MNHEY, SMNVEV (reference sequence). The CDR3 sequence is 14 residues long. The chain's CDR3 is CASSFRGRSTEAFF. The CDR3 DNA is TGTGCCAGCAGTTTCCGGGGGAGGAGCACTGAAGCTTTCTTT.

The chain joins TRBV7-9 to TRBJ2-2; 9 nucleotides align to TRBD1. The V gene's germline CDR1 is SEHNR and CDR2 FQNEAQ (reference sequence). This CDR3 is built from 15 residues. J lost 7 bases, V lost 2 bases, and 5 bases had no gene match. This chain's CDR3 is CASSLMGQGGGELFF. CDR3 DNA sequence: TGTGCCAGCAGCTTAATGGGACAGGGAGGCGGGGAGCTGTTTTTT.

The CDR3 DNA is TGTGCCAGCACGGGGAGGACTAATGAAAAACTGTTTTTT. Its translation is CASTGRTNEKLFF. The chain uses TRBV27 and TRBJ1-4; D gene ambiguous. The length of the CDR3 is 13 residues. Trimming removed 7 bases from V and 2 bases from J, with 8 bases in between. Looked up from germline, CDR1 is MNHEY and CDR2 is SMNVEV (reference sequence).

V and J are TRBV6-1 and TRBJ1-2; a weak D match, TRBD1 (5 bases). There are 15 residues in the CDR3. Trimming took 2 bases from V and 2 from J, leaving 12 bases between them. Germline-derived CDR1 and CDR2 are MNHNS and SASEGT. CDR3 DNA: TGTGCCAGCAGTGAATACGCAGGGCAGAACTATGGCTACACCTTC. Translated, it gives CASSEYAGQNYGYTF.

The chain recombines TRBV5-1 with TRBJ2-2; a possible D gene is TRBD2 (6 bases). V lost 0 bases to trimming and J lost 3 bases, with 18 bases between them. Germline V gene lookup returns CDR1 SGHRS and CDR2 YFSETQ. The CDR3 is made up of 18 amino acids. The CDR3 DNA reads TGCGCCAGCAGCTTGGCCATCATGGGGGGTAGCCACACCGGGGAGCTGTTTTTT. Translation: CASSLAIMGGSHTGELFF.

The V and J genes are TRBV19 and TRBJ2-7; TRBD2 aligns across 11 bases. The germline gives CDR1 LNHDA, CDR2 SQIVND (reference sequence). The CDR3 totals 15 residues. V shed 5 bases and J 2 bases; nucleotides not matched to a gene: 5. CDR3 region: CASSLHSGRAYEQYF. CDR3 bases: TGTGCCAGTAGTCTTCATAGCGGGAGGGCCTACGAGCAGTACTTC.

V is TRBV19 and J is TRBJ2-3, with a tentative D call TRBD2 (5 bases). Germline lookup yields CDR1 LNHDA and CDR2 SQIVND (reference sequence). Trimming took 7 bases from V and 1 from J, leaving 12 bases between them. This CDR3 contains 14 residues. The CDR3 is CASKRAGGTDTQYF. CDR3 DNA: TGTGCCAGTAAGAGGGCTGGGGGCACAGATACGCAGTATTTT.

This chain joins TRBV28 and TRBJ1-5, with a weak D call TRBD1 (6 bases). The CDR3 has 16 residues. Trimming pared 2 bases from V and 3 bases from J, leaving 14 bases between. CDR1 is MDHEN and CDR2 is SYDVKM in the germline V gene. CDR3 DNA: TGTGCCAGCAGTTTACCCACAGGGCTACACAATCAGCCCCAGCATTTT. As protein: CASSLPTGLHNQPQHF.

V and J are TRBV11-2 and TRBJ2-1, with 9 bases fitting TRBD2. The CDR3 sequence is 15 residues long. CDR1 and CDR2 from the germline V gene are SGHAT and FQNNGV. The trim removed 3 bases at V and 8 bases at J, leaving 8 bases unmatched. CDR3: CASSLWSSGADEQFF. In DNA form, the CDR3 reads TGTGCCAGCAGCTTGTGGTCTAGCGGGGCGGATGAGCAGTTCTTC.

The chain recombines TRBV14 with TRBJ1-5, with 10 bases that match TRBD1. Trimming took 0 bases from V and 3 from J; bases not matched to a gene: 8. This CDR3 has 18 amino acids. From germline, CDR1 is SGHDN and CDR2 FVKESK. CDR3: CASSQENFGTGDNQPQHF. In DNA form, the CDR3 reads TGTGCCAGCAGCCAAGAAAACTTCGGGACAGGGGACAATCAGCCCCAGCATTTT.

As regards this clone: One end of the junction is discordant with germline, which a read error may explain. The V gene is TRBV9, the J gene TRBJ2-7; tentatively, D is TRBD1 (6 bases). This CDR3 comprises 14 residues. The germline V gene encodes CDR1 SGDLS and CDR2 YYNGEE. The CDR3 coding sequence is TGTGCCAGCAGCGTAGAGGGACATTCCTCCGAGCAGTACTTC. Protein product: CASSVEGHSSEQYF.

This clone was seen a handful of times. The chain joins TRBV7-8 to TRBJ1-6; 7 nucleotides match TRBD1. J was trimmed by 5 bases and V by 5 bases; bases with no gene match: 9. Germline V gene sequence: CDR1 SGHVS, CDR2 FQNEAQ. This CDR3 has 16 residues. The CDR3 bases are TGTGCCAGCAGCCATAACCGTGGGACAGATAATTCACCCCTCCACTTT. This sequence encodes CASSHNRGTDNSPLHF.

The chain has TRBV19 and TRBJ2-1; 7 nucleotides align to TRBD1. CDR1 is LNHDA, CDR2 SQIVND, per germline (reference sequence). The CDR3 has 14 amino acids. With V trimmed by 8 bases and J by 4 bases, 8 bases remained unmatched. In nucleotides, the CDR3 is TGTGCCAGTGGCTCGGGACAGCTTTACAATGAGCAGTTCTTC. Residues: CASGSGQLYNEQFF.

V usage is TRBV5-1 and J usage is TRBJ1-1; D is ambiguous. Trimming took 4 bases from V and 4 from J, leaving 14 bases between them. Germline values: CDR1 SGHRS, CDR2 YFSETQ. The length of the CDR3 is 14 residues. CDR3 coding DNA: TGCGCCAGCAGCCACGGGTTGAGTGGCACTGAAGCTTTCTTT. Protein: CASSHGLSGTEAFF.

The chain carries TRBV28 and TRBJ1-4; possible D gene TRBD1, 5 bases. V shed 3 bases and J shed 3 bases, with 14 bases lying between them. CDR3 length: 16 residues. Germline V gene lookup returns CDR1 MDHEN and CDR2 SYDVKM. The DNA for the CDR3 is TGTGCCAGCAGTTTTTTATGGGGGGAGGCTAATGAAAAACTGTTTTTT. Its translation is CASSFLWGEANEKLFF.

The chain employs TRBV4-1 and TRBJ1-1; 7 bases are shared with TRBD1. The CDR3 has 18 residues. Per the germline V gene, CDR1 is MGHRA and CDR2 is YSYEKL. V was pared by 4 bases and J by 1 base, with 15 bases of the junction left unmatched. The CDR3 nucleotides are TGCGCCAGCAGCCCACTCCCCGTCAGGGGGTCGACGAACACTGAAGCTTTCTTT. This translates into CASSPLPVRGSTNTEAFF.

The CDR3 sequence: CASSEWTASFF. The CDR3 DNA reads as TGTGCCAGCAGTGAATGGACAGCTTCGTTCTTC. The V and J genes are TRBV6-1 and TRBJ2-1, with D perhaps TRBD1 (6 bases). The CDR3 has 11 amino acids. CDR1 MNHNS and CDR2 SASEGT come from the germline V gene. V was trimmed by 2 bases and J by 15 bases, leaving 11 bases between them.